This is a list of T cell receptor beta chains from one sample in a study of blood T cell repertoires in COVID-19. Repertoires were generated with immunoSEQ multiplex PCR, while TCRdb's copy carries only in-frame clones and drops some. The data contain 200,000 to 250,000 clones, roughly 80% of them seen just once; the ten biggest clones take up roughly 10%. Sequenced: peripheral blood. The receptors stem from a woman of 80 years or more with COVID-19, enrolled during active disease. CDR3s include the opening cysteine and the closing phenylalanine or tryptophan. A D gene is named only where the DNA matches it firmly. For some rows the clone size is stated as once, few or many, or as a class when expanded; others skip it.

TRBJ2-5 - TRBV7-8 - TGTGCCAGCAGCCCGTCGGGTATAGAGACCCAGTACTTC CASSPSGIETQYF
TRBJ2-2 once TRBV5-4 TRBD2 TGTGCCAGCAGCTGGAGACAAGCGGGGGGAACCGGGGAGCTGTTTTTT CASSWRQAGGTGELFF
TRBJ2-1 - TRBV3-1/TRBV3-2 - TGTGCCAGCAGCCAAGGGCAGCGGCTATTCAATGAGCAGTTCTTC CASSQGQRLFNEQFF
TRBJ2-5 - TRBV27 TRBD2 TGTGCCAGCAGTCCCTCGCCCTGGGGAGGGAGGGAGACCCAGTACTTC CASSPSPWGGRETQYF
TRBJ1-5 - TRBV3-1/TRBV3-2 - TGTGCCAGCAGCCAGGCCCCGGGCGGGCAGCCCCAGCATTTT CASSQAPGGQPQHF
TRBJ2-3 few TRBV19 - TGTGCCAGTAGTGACGGGACATCCGACACAGATACGCAGTATTTT CASSDGTSDTDTQYF
TRBJ2-2 - TRBV3-1/TRBV3-2 TRBD2 TGTGCCAGCAGCCCCAGCGGGGGGGCCTCCGGGGAGCTGTTTTTT CASSPSGGASGELFF
TRBJ1-2 few TRBV28 TRBD1 TGTGCCAGCAGTGGGAGGGACAGGGGTAACTATGGCTACACCTTC CASSGRDRGNYGYTF
TRBJ1-2 - TRBV28 - TGTGCCAGCAGTTATACAGATAACTATGGCTACACCTTC CASSYTDNYGYTF
TRBJ2-7 - TRBV6-2/TRBV6-3 - TGTGCCAGCAGTTACCTCCACGGAAGGAGCTCCTACGAGCAGTACTTC CASSYLHGRSSYEQYF
TRBJ2-3 few TRBV5-1 TRBD2 TGCGCCAGCAGCGTTAGCTCTAGCGGGGGGTCCCAAGATACGCAGTATTTT CASSVSSSGGSQDTQYF
TRBJ1-4 - TRBV7-2 - TGTGCCAGCAGCTCCCTGGGCTATGAAAAACTGTTTTTT CASSSLGYEKLFF
TRBJ2-7 - TRBV11-2 - TGTGCCAGCAGCCCTCCGGGGACCTACGAGCAGTACTTC CASSPPGTYEQYF
TRBJ2-3 - TRBV7-9 - TGTGCCAGCAGCTCTTTCCGGGACACAGATACGCAGTATTTT CASSSFRDTDTQYF
TRBJ2-5 - TRBV5-1 TRBD2 TGCGCCAGCAGCAGTGCCGGGACTAGCGGGCAAGAGACCCAGTACTTC CASSSAGTSGQETQYF
TRBJ2-5 - TRBV5-4 - TGTGCCAGCAGCTTGGCCGGATGGGGCGAGACCCAGTACTTC CASSLAGWGETQYF
TRBJ2-5 - TRBV7-3 - TGTGCCAGCAGCTTCGTGCAGGGGGAGACCCAGTACTTC CASSFVQGETQYF
TRBJ1-2 few TRBV28 - TGTGCCAGCAGTTTATTGGGGACATCGGACGGCGGCTACACCTTC CASSLLGTSDGGYTF
TRBJ1-1 - TRBV11-3 - TGTGCCAGCAGCGGGGAGGGGACTGAAGCTTTCTTT CASSGEGTEAFF
TRBJ2-1 - TRBV18 TRBD2 TGTGCCAGCTCACCTGCGGGTAGCGGGGGGTACAATGAGCAGTTCTTC CASSPAGSGGYNEQFF